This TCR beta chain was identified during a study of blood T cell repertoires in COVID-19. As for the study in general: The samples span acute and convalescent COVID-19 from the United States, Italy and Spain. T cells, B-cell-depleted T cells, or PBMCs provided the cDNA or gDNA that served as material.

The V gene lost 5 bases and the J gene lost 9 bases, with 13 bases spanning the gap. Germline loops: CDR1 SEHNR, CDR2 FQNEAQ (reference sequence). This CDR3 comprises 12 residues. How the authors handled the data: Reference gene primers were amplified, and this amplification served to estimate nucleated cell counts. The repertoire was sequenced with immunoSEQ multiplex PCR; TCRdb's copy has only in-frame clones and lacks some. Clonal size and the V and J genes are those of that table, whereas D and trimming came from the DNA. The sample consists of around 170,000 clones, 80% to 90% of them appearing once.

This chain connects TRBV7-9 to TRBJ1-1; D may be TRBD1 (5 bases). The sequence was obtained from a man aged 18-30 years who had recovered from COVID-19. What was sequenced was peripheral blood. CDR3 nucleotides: TGTGCCAGCAGCGCTTCCGGGGGGAAAGCTTTCTTT. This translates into CASSASGGKAFF.